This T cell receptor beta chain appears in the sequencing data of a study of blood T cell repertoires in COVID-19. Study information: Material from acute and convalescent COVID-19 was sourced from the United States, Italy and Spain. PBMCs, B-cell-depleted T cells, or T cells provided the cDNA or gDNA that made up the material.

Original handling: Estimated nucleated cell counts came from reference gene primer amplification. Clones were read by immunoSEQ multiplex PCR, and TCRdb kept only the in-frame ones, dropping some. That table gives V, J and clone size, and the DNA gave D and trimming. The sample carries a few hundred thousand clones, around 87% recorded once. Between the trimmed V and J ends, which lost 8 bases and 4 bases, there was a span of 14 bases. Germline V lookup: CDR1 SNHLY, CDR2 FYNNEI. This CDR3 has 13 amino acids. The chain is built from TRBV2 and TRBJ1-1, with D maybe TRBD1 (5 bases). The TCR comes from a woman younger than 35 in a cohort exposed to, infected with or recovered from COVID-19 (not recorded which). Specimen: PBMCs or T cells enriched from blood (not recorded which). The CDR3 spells CASGTPGGTEAFF. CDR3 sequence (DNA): TGTGCCAGCGGCACCCCCGGGGGCACTGAAGCTTTCTTT.